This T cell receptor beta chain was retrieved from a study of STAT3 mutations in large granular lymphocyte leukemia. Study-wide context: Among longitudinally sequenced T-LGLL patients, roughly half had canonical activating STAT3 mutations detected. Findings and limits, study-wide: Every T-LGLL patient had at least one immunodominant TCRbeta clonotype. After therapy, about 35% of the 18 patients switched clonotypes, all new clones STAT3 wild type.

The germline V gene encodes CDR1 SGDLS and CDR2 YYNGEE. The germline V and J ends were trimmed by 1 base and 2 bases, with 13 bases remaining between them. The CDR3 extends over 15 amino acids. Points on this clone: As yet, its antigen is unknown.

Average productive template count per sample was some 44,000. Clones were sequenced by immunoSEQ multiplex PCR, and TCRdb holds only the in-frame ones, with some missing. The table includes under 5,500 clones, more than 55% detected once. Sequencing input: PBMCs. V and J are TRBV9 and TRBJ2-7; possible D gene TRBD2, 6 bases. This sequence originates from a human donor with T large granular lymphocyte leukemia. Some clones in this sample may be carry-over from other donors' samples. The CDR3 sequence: CASSVQAGLTYEQYF. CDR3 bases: TGTGCCAGCAGCGTACAAGCGGGTCTAACCTACGAGCAGTACTTC.